Each of the 8 T cell receptor beta chains below was sequenced from the same sample in a study of T cells in Graves' hyperthyroidism and ophthalmopathy. Amplified TCR beta CDR3 regions came from RNA transcripts. A first-round RT-PCR of the TCR CDR3 used the HTBI primer set. MiXCR was run by TCRdb on the multiplex PCR reads, yielding one entry per CDR3 protein. Of 650,000 to 750,000 distinct CDR3 sequences listed, about 15% are singletons. Sequenced input: blood. Receptors were obtained from a woman between 18 and 29 years old with Graves' hyperthyroidism.

In this sample, this clonotype turned up many times. This chain joins TRBV27 and TRBJ2-1, with D uncertain. This CDR3 has 15 amino acids. Per germline, CDR1 MNHEY and CDR2 SMNVEV (reference sequence). Deletions cut 0 bases from V and 6 bases from J, with 12 bases between. CDR3 residues: CASSLSSRPFNEQFF. The DNA of the CDR3 is TGTGCCAGCAGTTTATCTAGCCGCCCGTTCAATGAGCAGTTCTTC.

The V and J genes are TRBV7-8 and TRBJ2-2; 10 bases line up with TRBD2. From germline, CDR1 is SGHVS and CDR2 FQNEAQ. This CDR3 contains 17 residues. The V segment lost 6 bases and the J segment 7 bases; nucleotides outside the gene matches: 14. The CDR3 reads CASRPLAGVTSNGELFF. As DNA, the CDR3 is TGTGCCAGCAGGCCCCTAGCGGGAGTAACGAGCAACGGGGAGCTGTTTTTT.

The chain uses TRBV24-1 and TRBJ1-5; 7 nucleotides line up with TRBD1. This CDR3 is 16 amino acids long. The V segment lost 4 bases and the J segment 1 base; nucleotides outside the gene matches: 6. CDR1 KGHDR and CDR2 SFDVKD come from the germline V gene. This CDR3 reads CATSEGGGTSNQPQHF. CDR3 coding DNA: TGTGCCACCAGTGAGGGAGGGGGCACGAGCAATCAGCCCCAGCATTTT.

This clonotype was seen a handful of times. The DNA for the CDR3 is TGCGCCAGCAGCCAAGTTCGGGGCGTATACAATGAGCAGTTCTTC. Its translation: CASSQVRGVYNEQFF. The chain couples TRBV4-1 to TRBJ2-1; D possibly matches TRBD1 or TRBD2 (5 bases each). Germline assignment: CDR1 MGHRA and CDR2 YSYEKL. The V and J ends lost 1 base and 4 bases respectively, with 11 bases between them. The length of the CDR3 is 15 residues.

The rearrangement links TRBV29-1 to TRBJ1-1; 12 bases are a match to TRBD1. The CDR3 extends over 15 amino acids. J gave up 0 bases and V 6 bases, and 5 bases lay outside the gene matches. Germline-derived CDR1 and CDR2 are SQVTM and ANQGSEA. The CDR3 DNA reads TGCAGCGTGGGGGGGACAGGGGGCGTGAACACTGAAGCTTTCTTT. Translation: CSVGGTGGVNTEAFF. The variable domain in full, completed from reference TRBV29-1 and TRBJ1-1, reads SAVISQKPSRDICQRGTSLTIQCQVDSQVTMMFWYRQQPGQSLTLIATANQGSEATYESGFVIDKFPISRPNLTFSTLTVSNMSPEDSSIYLCSVGGTGGVNTEAFFGQGTRLTVV.

The chain recombines TRBV19 with TRBJ2-7, with 8 bases lining up with TRBD1. The J segment lost 4 bases and the V segment lost 3 bases, leaving 8 bases of the junction unmatched. CDR1 is LNHDA, CDR2 SQIVND, per germline (reference sequence). The CDR3 runs to 15 residues. CDR3 coding DNA: TGTGCCAGTAGTATCCAGGACAGGGCCATGTACGAGCAGTACTTC. It codes for CASSIQDRAMYEQYF.

This clonotype has just a few counts. The V call is TRBV7-2, the J call TRBJ2-4; 13 bases align to TRBD2. Germline CDR1 and CDR2: SGHTA and FQGNSA. The CDR3 covers 16 residues. Unmatched junction bases numbered 7, after V lost 5 bases and J lost 6 bases. The CDR3 here is CASSSRTSGSGNIQYF. CDR3 DNA sequence: TGTGCCAGCAGCAGCCGGACTAGCGGGAGCGGAAACATTCAGTACTTC.

This clonotype was seen a handful of times. The chain uses TRBV30 and TRBJ2-2; D not resolved. The V and J ends lost 4 bases and 2 bases respectively, with 5 bases between them. CDR1 GTSNPN and CDR2 SVGIG come from the germline V gene (reference sequence). This CDR3 contains 12 residues. CDR3 sequence: CAWNVNTGELFF. CDR3 nucleotide sequence: TGTGCCTGGAACGTAAACACCGGGGAGCTGTTTTTT.